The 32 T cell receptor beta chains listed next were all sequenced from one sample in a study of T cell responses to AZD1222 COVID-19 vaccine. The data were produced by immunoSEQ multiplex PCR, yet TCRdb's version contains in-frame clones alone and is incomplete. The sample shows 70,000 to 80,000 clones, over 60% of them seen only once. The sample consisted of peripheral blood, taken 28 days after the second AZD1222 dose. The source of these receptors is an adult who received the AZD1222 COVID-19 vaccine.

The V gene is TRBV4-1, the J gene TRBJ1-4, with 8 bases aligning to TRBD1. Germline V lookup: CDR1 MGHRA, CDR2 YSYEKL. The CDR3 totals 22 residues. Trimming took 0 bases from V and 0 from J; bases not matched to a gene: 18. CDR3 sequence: CASSQEVFIRTGTIATNEKLFF. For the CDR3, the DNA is TGCGCCAGCAGCCAAGAAGTTTTCATCCGGACAGGGACGATTGCAACTAATGAAAAACTGTTTTTT.

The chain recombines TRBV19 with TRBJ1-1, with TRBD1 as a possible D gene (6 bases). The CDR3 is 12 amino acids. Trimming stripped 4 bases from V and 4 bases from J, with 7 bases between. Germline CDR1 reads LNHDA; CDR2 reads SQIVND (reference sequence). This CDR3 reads CASSTGATEAFF. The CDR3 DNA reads TGTGCCAGTAGTACGGGGGCCACTGAAGCTTTCTTT. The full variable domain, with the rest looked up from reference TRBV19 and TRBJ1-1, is DGGITQSPKYLFRKEGQNVTLSCEQNLNHDAMYWYRQDPGQGLRLIYYSQIVNDFQKGDIAEGYSVSREKKESFPLTVTSAQKNPTAFYLCASSTGATEAFFGQGTRLTVV.

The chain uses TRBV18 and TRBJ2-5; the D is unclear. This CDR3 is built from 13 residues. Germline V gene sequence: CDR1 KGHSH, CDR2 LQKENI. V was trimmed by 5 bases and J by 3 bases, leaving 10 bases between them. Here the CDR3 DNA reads TGTGCCAGCTCAATGGTTAGGGAAGAGACCCAGTACTTC. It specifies CASSMVREETQYF. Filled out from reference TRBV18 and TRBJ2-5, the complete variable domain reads NAGVMQNPRHLVRRRGQEARLRCSPMKGHSHVYWYRQLPEEGLKFMVYLQKENIIDESGMPKERFSAEFPKEGPSILRIQQVVRGDSAAYFCASSMVREETQYFGPGTRLLVL.

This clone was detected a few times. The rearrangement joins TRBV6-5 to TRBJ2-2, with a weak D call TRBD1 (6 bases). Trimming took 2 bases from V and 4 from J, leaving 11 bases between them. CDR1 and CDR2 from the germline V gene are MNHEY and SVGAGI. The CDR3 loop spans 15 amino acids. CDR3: CASSYGGRVTGELFF. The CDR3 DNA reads TGTGCCAGCAGTTACGGGGGCAGGGTCACCGGGGAGCTGTTTTTT.

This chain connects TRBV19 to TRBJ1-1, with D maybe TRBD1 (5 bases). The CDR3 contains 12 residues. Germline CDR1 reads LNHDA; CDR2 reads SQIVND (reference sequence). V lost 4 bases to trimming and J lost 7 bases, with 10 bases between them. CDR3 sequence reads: CASSKTVGEAFF. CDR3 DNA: TGTGCCAGTAGTAAGACAGTAGGTGAAGCTTTCTTT.

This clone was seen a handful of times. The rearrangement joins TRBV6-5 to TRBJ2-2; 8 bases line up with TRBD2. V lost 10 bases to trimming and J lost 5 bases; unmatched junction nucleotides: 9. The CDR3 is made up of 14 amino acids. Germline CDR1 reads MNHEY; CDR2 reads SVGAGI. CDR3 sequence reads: CATQRAGETGELFF. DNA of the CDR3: TGTGCCACCCAGCGAGCGGGAGAAACCGGGGAGCTGTTTTTT.

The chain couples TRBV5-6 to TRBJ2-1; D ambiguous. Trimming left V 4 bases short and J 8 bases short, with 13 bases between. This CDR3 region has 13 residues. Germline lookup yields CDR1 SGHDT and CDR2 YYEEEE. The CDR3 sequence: CASSAEPQDEQFF. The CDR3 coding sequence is TGTGCCAGCAGCGCTGAACCTCAGGATGAGCAGTTCTTC. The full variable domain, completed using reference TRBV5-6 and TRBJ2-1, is DAGVTQSPTHLIKTRGQQVTLRCSPKSGHDTVSWYQQALGQGPQFIFQYYEEEERQRGNFPDRFSGHQFPNYSSELNVNALLLGDSALYLCASSAEPQDEQFFGPGTRLTVL.

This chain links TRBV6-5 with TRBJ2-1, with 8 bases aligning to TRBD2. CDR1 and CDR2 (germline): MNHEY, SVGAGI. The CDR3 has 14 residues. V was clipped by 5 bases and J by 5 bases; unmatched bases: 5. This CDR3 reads CASSIAGKDNEQFF. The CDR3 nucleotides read TGTGCCAGCAGTATAGCGGGGAAGGACAATGAGCAGTTCTTC.

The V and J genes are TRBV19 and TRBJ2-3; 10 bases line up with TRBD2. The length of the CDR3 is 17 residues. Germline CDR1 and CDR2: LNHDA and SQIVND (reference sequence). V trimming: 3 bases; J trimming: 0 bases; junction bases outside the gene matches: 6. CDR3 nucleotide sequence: TGTGCCAGTAGTATTATGTCTAGCGGGGGTAGCACAGATACGCAGTATTTT. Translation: CASSIMSSGGSTDTQYF.

The chain's CDR3 is CASSQDSGHTDTQYF. In DNA form, the CDR3 reads TGTGCCAGCAGCCAAGATAGCGGACACACAGATACGCAGTATTTT. The chain joins TRBV14 to TRBJ2-3, with a tentative D call TRBD2 (6 bases). Germline CDR1 is SGHDN and CDR2 is FVKESK. The length of the CDR3 is 15 residues. V dropped 0 bases and J dropped 2 bases, with 9 bases sitting between them.

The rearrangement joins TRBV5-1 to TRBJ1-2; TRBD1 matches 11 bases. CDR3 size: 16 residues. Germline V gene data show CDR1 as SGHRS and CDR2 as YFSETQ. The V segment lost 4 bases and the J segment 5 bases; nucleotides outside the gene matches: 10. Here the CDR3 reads CASSVGQGASKYGYTF. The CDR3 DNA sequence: TGCGCCAGCAGCGTTGGACAGGGGGCTTCAAAGTATGGCTACACCTTC.

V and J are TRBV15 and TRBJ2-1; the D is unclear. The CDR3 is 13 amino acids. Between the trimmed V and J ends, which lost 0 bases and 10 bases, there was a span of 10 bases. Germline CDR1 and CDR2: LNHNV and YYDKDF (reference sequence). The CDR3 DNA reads TGTGCCACCAGCAGAGATCCCGGGTGGGAGCAGTTCTTC. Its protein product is CATSRDPGWEQFF.

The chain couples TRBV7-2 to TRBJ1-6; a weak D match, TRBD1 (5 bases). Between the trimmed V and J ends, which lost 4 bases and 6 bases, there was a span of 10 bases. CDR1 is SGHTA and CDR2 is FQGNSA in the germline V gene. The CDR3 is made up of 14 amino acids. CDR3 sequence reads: CASSSGLSNSPLHF. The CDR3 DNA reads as TGTGCCAGCAGCTCGGGACTCTCTAATTCACCCCTCCACTTT.

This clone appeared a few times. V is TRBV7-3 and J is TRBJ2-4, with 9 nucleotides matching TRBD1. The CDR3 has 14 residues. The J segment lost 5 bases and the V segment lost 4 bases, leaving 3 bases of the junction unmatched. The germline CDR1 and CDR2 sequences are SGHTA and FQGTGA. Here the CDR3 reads CASSSGQGENIQYF. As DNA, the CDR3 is TGTGCCAGCAGCTCGGGACAGGGAGAAAACATTCAGTACTTC.

The CDR3 region is CASSSKSAYEQYF. The CDR3 DNA reads as TGTGCCAGCAGCTCGAAGAGCGCCTACGAGCAGTACTTC. This chain connects TRBV7-9 to TRBJ2-7; D gene ambiguous. Germline CDR1 reads SEHNR; CDR2 reads FQNEAQ (reference sequence). This CDR3 has 13 residues. The V gene lost 4 bases and the J gene lost 2 bases, with 9 bases spanning the gap.

CDR3 amino acids: CSVPGTGSQETQYF. CDR3 nucleotide sequence: TGCAGCGTTCCCGGGACAGGATCACAAGAGACCCAGTACTTC. The chain links TRBV29-1 to TRBJ2-5, with 8 bases matching TRBD1. This CDR3 comprises 14 residues. CDR1 SQVTM and CDR2 ANQGSEA come from the germline V gene. Trimming at V came to 5 bases and at J to 2 bases, leaving 7 bases not matched to a gene.

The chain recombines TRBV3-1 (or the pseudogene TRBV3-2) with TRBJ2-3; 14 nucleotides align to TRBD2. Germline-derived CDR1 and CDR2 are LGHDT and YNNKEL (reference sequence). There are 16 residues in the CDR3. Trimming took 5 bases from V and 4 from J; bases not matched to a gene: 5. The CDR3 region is CASSYGLAGGADTQYF. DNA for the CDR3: TGTGCCAGCAGCTACGGACTAGCGGGAGGCGCAGATACGCAGTATTTT.

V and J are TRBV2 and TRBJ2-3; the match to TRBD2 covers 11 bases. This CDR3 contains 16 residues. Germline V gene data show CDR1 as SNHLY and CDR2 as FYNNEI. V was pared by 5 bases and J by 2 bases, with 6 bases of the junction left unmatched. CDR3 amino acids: CASSPGLADSTDTQYF. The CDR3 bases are TGTGCCAGCAGTCCGGGACTAGCGGATTCCACAGATACGCAGTATTTT.

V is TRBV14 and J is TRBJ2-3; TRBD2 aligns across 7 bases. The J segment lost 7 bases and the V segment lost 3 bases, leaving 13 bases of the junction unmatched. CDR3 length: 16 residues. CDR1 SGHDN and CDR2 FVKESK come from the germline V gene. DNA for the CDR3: TGTGCCAGCAGCCACGTCCGCGGCGGGAGATTCTATACGCAGTATTTT. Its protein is CASSHVRGGRFYTQYF.

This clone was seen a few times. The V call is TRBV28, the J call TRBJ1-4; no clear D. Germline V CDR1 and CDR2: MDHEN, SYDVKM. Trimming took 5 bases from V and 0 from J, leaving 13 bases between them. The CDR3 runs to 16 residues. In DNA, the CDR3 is TGTGCCAGCAGTGGACTGGCAGAGGCAACTAATGAAAAACTGTTTTTT. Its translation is CASSGLAEATNEKLFF.

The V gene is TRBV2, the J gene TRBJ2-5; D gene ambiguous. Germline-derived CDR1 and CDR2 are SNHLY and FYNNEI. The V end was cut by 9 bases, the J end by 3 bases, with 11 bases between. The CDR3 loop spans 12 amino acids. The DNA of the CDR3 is TGTGCCAGGTCGGCGGATAAAGAGACCCAGTACTTC. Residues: CARSADKETQYF.

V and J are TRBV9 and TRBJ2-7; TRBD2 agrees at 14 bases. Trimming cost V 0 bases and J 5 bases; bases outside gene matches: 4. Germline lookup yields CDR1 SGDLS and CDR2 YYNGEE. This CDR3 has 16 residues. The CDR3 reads CASSVAGLAGAHEQYF. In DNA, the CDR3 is TGTGCCAGCAGCGTAGCGGGACTAGCGGGAGCCCACGAGCAGTACTTC.

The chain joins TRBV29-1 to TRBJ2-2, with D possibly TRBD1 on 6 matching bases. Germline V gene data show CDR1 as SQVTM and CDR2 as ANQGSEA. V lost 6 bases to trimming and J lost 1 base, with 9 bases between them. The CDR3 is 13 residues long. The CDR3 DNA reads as TGCAGCGTGGACAGAGAGAACACCGGGGAGCTGTTTTTT. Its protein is CSVDRENTGELFF.

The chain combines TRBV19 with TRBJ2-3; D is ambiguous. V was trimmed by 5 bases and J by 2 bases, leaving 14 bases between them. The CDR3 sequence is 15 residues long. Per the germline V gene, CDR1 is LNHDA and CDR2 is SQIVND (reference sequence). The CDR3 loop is CASSPTDRPTDTQYF. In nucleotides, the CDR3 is TGTGCCAGTAGTCCGACGGACCGTCCCACAGATACGCAGTATTTT.

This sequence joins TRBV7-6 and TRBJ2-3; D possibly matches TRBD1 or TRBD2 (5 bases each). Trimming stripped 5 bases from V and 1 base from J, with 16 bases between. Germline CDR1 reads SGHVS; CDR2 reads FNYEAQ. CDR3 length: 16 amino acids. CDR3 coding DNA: TGTGCCAGCAGCCCGTCTTCCGGGACGGGCACAGATACGCAGTATTTT. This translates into CASSPSSGTGTDTQYF.

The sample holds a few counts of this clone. The CDR3 sequence is CASSYSSRVNGYTF. CDR3 sequence (DNA): TGTGCCAGCAGTTACTCTAGCAGGGTCAATGGCTACACCTTC. The rearrangement links TRBV6-5 to TRBJ1-2, with D perhaps matching TRBD1 (5 bases). The CDR3 sequence is 14 residues long. Trimming cost V 0 bases and J 6 bases, with 11 bases left between them. Germline V gives CDR1 MNHEY, CDR2 SVGAGI.

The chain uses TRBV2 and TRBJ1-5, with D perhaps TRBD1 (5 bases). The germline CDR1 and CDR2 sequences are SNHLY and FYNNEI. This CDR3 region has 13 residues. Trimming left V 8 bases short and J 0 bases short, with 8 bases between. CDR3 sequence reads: CASRGNSNQPQHF. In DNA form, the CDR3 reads TGTGCCAGCCGGGGGAATAGCAATCAGCCCCAGCATTTT.

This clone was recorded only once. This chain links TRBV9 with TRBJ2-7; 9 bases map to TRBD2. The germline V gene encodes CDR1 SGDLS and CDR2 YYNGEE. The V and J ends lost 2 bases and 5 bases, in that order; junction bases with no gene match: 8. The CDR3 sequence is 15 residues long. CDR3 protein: CASSVTGGGADEQYF. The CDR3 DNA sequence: TGTGCCAGCAGCGTTACCGGCGGGGGGGCGGACGAGCAGTACTTC.

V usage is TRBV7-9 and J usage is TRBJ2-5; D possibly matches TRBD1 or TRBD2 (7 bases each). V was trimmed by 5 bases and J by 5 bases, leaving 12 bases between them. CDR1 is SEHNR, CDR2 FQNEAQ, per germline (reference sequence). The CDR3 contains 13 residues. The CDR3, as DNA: TGTGCCAGCAGCGATCAGGGGGGGGAGACCCAGTACTTC. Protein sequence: CASSDQGGETQYF.

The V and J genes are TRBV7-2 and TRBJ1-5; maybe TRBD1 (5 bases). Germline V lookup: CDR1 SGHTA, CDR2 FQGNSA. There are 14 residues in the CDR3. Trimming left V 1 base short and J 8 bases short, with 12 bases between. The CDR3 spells CASSLGQGGKPQHF. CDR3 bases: TGTGCCAGCAGCTTAGGTCAGGGTGGTAAGCCCCAGCATTTT.

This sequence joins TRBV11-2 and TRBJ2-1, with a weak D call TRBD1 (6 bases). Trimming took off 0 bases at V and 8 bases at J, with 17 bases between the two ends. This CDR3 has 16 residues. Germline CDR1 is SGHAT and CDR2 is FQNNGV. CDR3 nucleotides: TGTGCCAGCAGCTTAGAATTTACAGGGAGTTGGGATGAGCAGTTCTTC. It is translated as CASSLEFTGSWDEQFF.

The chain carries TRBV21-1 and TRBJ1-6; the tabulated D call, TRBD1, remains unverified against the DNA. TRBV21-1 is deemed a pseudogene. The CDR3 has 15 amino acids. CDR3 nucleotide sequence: TGTGCCAGCAGCATAATTCCAGGGATCAGTTCACCCCTCCACTTT. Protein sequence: CASSIIPGISSPLHF.